Sequencing of this T cell receptor (beta chain) was carried out in a study of chemoradiotherapy in HPV16-positive cancers. The data were produced by immunoSEQ multiplex PCR, yet TCRdb's version contains in-frame clones alone and is incomplete. The data hold about 31,000 clones, with approximately 80% observed a single time. CDR3 length: 12 residues. Germline lookup yields CDR1 SGHRS and CDR2 YFSETQ. Trimming shortened V by 4 bases and J by 2 bases, and 5 bases separated the two germline ends. The sample consisted of blood, taken from a patient who underwent chemoradiotherapy. This TCR was sampled from a human donor with HPV-associated anogenital cancer. The rearrangement joins TRBV5-1 to TRBJ2-3; D is uncertain. DNA for the CDR3: TGCGCCAGCAGCCAAACCACAGATACGCAGTATTTT. This gives the protein CASSQTTDTQYF.